The rows below give T cell receptor beta chains drawn from one sample of a study of blood T cell repertoires in COVID-19. Clones were sequenced by immunoSEQ multiplex PCR, and TCRdb holds only the in-frame ones, with some missing. The table includes approximately 210,000 clones, 70% to 90% detected once. The sample was peripheral blood. The receptors derive from a woman aged 70-85 years with active or convalescent COVID-19. CDR3s leave out the opening cysteine and the closing phenylalanine or tryptophan. Each record gives: V gene, D gene, clone size, J gene, CDR3 protein. D genes are given only for firm matches. Some rows mark clone size as missing; the rest say once, few, many or name a class of expanded clone.

v_gene: TRBV28
d_gene: TRBD1
abundance: .
j_gene: TRBJ1-2
CDR3aa: ASSPTGSYGYT

v_gene: TRBV5-1
d_gene: TRBD2
abundance: .
j_gene: TRBJ2-5
CDR3aa: ASSSGLAGGPAQETQY

v_gene: TRBV29-1
d_gene: TRBD1
abundance: few
j_gene: TRBJ1-1
CDR3aa: SAPGQGGRTEAF

v_gene: TRBV28
d_gene: .
abundance: .
j_gene: TRBJ1-2
CDR3aa: ASSLSGYGYT

v_gene: TRBV19
d_gene: .
abundance: once
j_gene: TRBJ1-1
CDR3aa: ASRPLVRVNTEAF

v_gene: TRBV4-3
d_gene: .
abundance: .
j_gene: TRBJ1-2
CDR3aa: ASSQDGTPNYGYT

v_gene: TRBV27
d_gene: TRBD1
abundance: .
j_gene: TRBJ2-7
CDR3aa: ASSLSAGTGFDEQY

v_gene: TRBV19
d_gene: .
abundance: .
j_gene: TRBJ2-6
CDR3aa: ASTPHSGANVLT

v_gene: TRBV5-1
d_gene: .
abundance: .
j_gene: TRBJ1-2
CDR3aa: ASSSLQGNYNGYT

v_gene: TRBV30
d_gene: .
abundance: few
j_gene: TRBJ1-2
CDR3aa: ARDRDTYGYT

v_gene: TRBV19
d_gene: TRBD1
abundance: .
j_gene: TRBJ1-1
CDR3aa: ASRNKQGLGTEAF

v_gene: TRBV6-6
d_gene: TRBD2
abundance: few
j_gene: TRBJ2-3
CDR3aa: ASVGGSSDTQY

v_gene: TRBV20-1
d_gene: .
abundance: .
j_gene: TRBJ1-1
CDR3aa: SAGTVVAF

v_gene: TRBV6-5
d_gene: .
abundance: .
j_gene: TRBJ1-1
CDR3aa: ASSYSAGGGHTEAF

v_gene: TRBV5-1
d_gene: TRBD2
abundance: .
j_gene: TRBJ2-1
CDR3aa: ASSPPGLAGVDEQF

v_gene: TRBV6-6
d_gene: .
abundance: many
j_gene: TRBJ1-5
CDR3aa: ASSGRQINQPQH

v_gene: TRBV7-9
d_gene: .
abundance: few
j_gene: TRBJ1-6
CDR3aa: ASSFSGSRNSPLH

v_gene: TRBV5-1
d_gene: .
abundance: .
j_gene: TRBJ1-1
CDR3aa: ASSLDRAVFNTEAF

v_gene: TRBV24-1
d_gene: TRBD2
abundance: .
j_gene: TRBJ2-7
CDR3aa: ATSVAGGDDEQY

v_gene: TRBV10-3
d_gene: TRBD1
abundance: .
j_gene: TRBJ1-2
CDR3aa: AISGDRGANYGYT

v_gene: TRBV14
d_gene: .
abundance: .
j_gene: TRBJ2-5
CDR3aa: ASSRLGETQY

v_gene: TRBV5-1
d_gene: TRBD2
abundance: .
j_gene: TRBJ2-7
CDR3aa: ASSLGLAGPSVVEQY

v_gene: TRBV6-1
d_gene: TRBD1
abundance: .
j_gene: TRBJ1-5
CDR3aa: ASSEGQTSNQPQH

v_gene: TRBV7-9
d_gene: .
abundance: .
j_gene: TRBJ1-1
CDR3aa: ASSKGDREAF

v_gene: TRBV7-9
d_gene: .
abundance: .
j_gene: TRBJ2-7
CDR3aa: ASTEIGRSSYEQY

v_gene: TRBV27
d_gene: .
abundance: .
j_gene: TRBJ1-4
CDR3aa: ASSLRPGWSEKLF

v_gene: TRBV19
d_gene: TRBD1
abundance: .
j_gene: TRBJ2-5
CDR3aa: ASSPGQGVLGQETQY

v_gene: TRBV2
d_gene: TRBD2
abundance: .
j_gene: TRBJ2-1
CDR3aa: ASTRLAGEQF

v_gene: TRBV6-5
d_gene: .
abundance: .
j_gene: TRBJ2-3
CDR3aa: ASSFQSLDTQY

v_gene: TRBV7-8
d_gene: .
abundance: .
j_gene: TRBJ1-1
CDR3aa: ASAGQGGGNAEAF

v_gene: TRBV18
d_gene: .
abundance: .
j_gene: TRBJ2-7
CDR3aa: ASSPAGYEQY

v_gene: TRBV5-1
d_gene: TRBD1
abundance: once
j_gene: TRBJ1-1
CDR3aa: ASSPGTGDANTEAF

v_gene: TRBV7-3
d_gene: .
abundance: .
j_gene: TRBJ2-3
CDR3aa: ASSPGVSFNTDTQY

v_gene: TRBV3-1/TRBV3-2
d_gene: TRBD2
abundance: once
j_gene: TRBJ2-5
CDR3aa: ASSRKGLAKETQY

v_gene: TRBV18
d_gene: TRBD1
abundance: .
j_gene: TRBJ1-1
CDR3aa: ASSPQGAGVTEAF

v_gene: TRBV3-1/TRBV3-2
d_gene: TRBD2
abundance: few
j_gene: TRBJ2-1
CDR3aa: ASSQPGLAGREQF

v_gene: TRBV29-1
d_gene: .
abundance: .
j_gene: TRBJ1-1
CDR3aa: SVETQGWGTEAF

v_gene: TRBV30
d_gene: .
abundance: .
j_gene: TRBJ2-4
CDR3aa: AWSRDVKNIQY

v_gene: TRBV15
d_gene: .
abundance: .
j_gene: TRBJ2-1
CDR3aa: ATSRDLDDEQF

v_gene: TRBV29-1
d_gene: .
abundance: .
j_gene: TRBJ2-1
CDR3aa: SVQGWTSSSYNEQF

v_gene: TRBV24-1
d_gene: TRBD2
abundance: few
j_gene: TRBJ2-1
CDR3aa: ATSDLQGREGAQF

v_gene: TRBV2
d_gene: TRBD2
abundance: .
j_gene: TRBJ2-7
CDR3aa: ASIKWGREGEQY

v_gene: TRBV5-1
d_gene: TRBD2
abundance: .
j_gene: TRBJ2-7
CDR3aa: ASSTGLAWGEQY

v_gene: TRBV5-1
d_gene: TRBD1
abundance: .
j_gene: TRBJ2-6
CDR3aa: ASSLQGAPGANVLT

v_gene: TRBV12-5
d_gene: .
abundance: few
j_gene: TRBJ1-2
CDR3aa: ASGRGGPDRYGYT

v_gene: TRBV20-1
d_gene: .
abundance: .
j_gene: TRBJ2-2
CDR3aa: SARVERELF

v_gene: TRBV11-2
d_gene: .
abundance: few
j_gene: TRBJ2-2
CDR3aa: ASSFSQVAGELF

v_gene: TRBV2
d_gene: .
abundance: .
j_gene: TRBJ1-5
CDR3aa: ASSVQQDSNQPQH